Listed below are T cell receptor beta chains from one sample, sequenced in a study of tissue T cells after allogeneic stem cell transplantation. Assay: immunoSEQ multiplex PCR; the TCRdb copy retains only in-frame clones and omits some. The repertoire includes 20,000 to 30,000 clones, more than 60% of them detected once, and 6% to 8.5% sits in the top ten. The source was tissue from the ileum, collected at autopsy. These receptors originate from a female donor older than 55 with lung cancer. Each CDR3 is given with its conserved first and last residue. The D gene is left open where the match is weak. Only part of the rows carry a size: once, few, many, or a class if the clone is expanded.

J gene | D gene | clone size | V gene | CDR3 protein | CDR3 DNA
TRBJ2-5 | TRBD2 | . | TRBV7-8 | CASSPYLTSGAQETQYF | TGTGCCAGCAGCCCCTACCTGACTAGCGGAGCTCAGGAGACCCAGTACTTC
TRBJ1-4 | . | . | TRBV10-2 | CASGREEKLFF | TGCGCCAGCGGGAGGGAAGAAAAACTGTTTTTT
TRBJ2-2 | TRBD1 | . | TRBV30 | CAWSEGATTGELFF | TGTGCCTGGTCTGAGGGGGCAACCACCGGGGAGCTGTTTTTT
TRBJ2-1 | . | . | TRBV11-1 | CASSFVRGNEQFF | TGTGCCAGCAGCTTCGTTAGAGGCAATGAGCAGTTCTTC
TRBJ1-2 | . | . | TRBV14 | CASSQLTSHGYTF | TGTGCCAGCAGCCAATTAACGTCACATGGCTACACCTTC
TRBJ1-2 | TRBD1 | . | TRBV7-2 | CASSPTKTGQGGYTF | TGTGCCAGCAGCCCAACTAAGACAGGGCAGGGTGGCTACACCTTC
TRBJ2-3 | . | . | TRBV2 | CASSESGGRITDTQYF | TGTGCCAGCAGTGAATCCGGCGGGCGGATCACAGATACGCAGTATTTT
TRBJ2-7 | . | . | TRBV6-1 | CASSDPNRARHEQYF | TGTGCCAGCAGTGATCCAAACAGGGCGAGGCACGAGCAGTACTTC
TRBJ1-2 | . | . | TRBV5-4 | CASSFDTRNYGYTF | TGTGCCAGCAGCTTTGACACACGAAACTATGGCTACACCTTC
TRBJ1-4 | . | few | TRBV12-3/TRBV12-4 | CASSLRTGKLFF | TGTGCCAGCAGTTTGAGGACCGGAAAACTGTTTTTT
TRBJ2-7 | . | . | TRBV3-1/TRBV3-2 | CASSFHDRPYEQYF | TGTGCCAGCAGCTTCCACGACAGGCCCTACGAGCAGTACTTC
TRBJ1-1 | . | . | TRBV6-5 | CASSLRVNTEAFF | TGTGCCAGCAGCCTTAGGGTGAACACTGAAGCTTTCTTT
TRBJ2-2 | TRBD2 | few | TRBV18 | CASSPWTSGGSGELFF | TGTGCCAGCTCACCTTGGACTAGCGGGGGCTCCGGGGAGCTGTTTTTT
TRBJ2-3 | TRBD1 | . | TRBV18 | CASSLTGTGSDTQYF | TGTGCCAGCTCACTGACCGGGACAGGGTCCGATACGCAGTATTTT
TRBJ1-1 | TRBD1 | . | TRBV6-6 | CASSNRQGGTEAFF | TGTGCCAGCAGTAACCGACAGGGTGGGACTGAAGCTTTCTTT
TRBJ1-2 | . | . | TRBV6-5 | CASSYSGSSIAGYTF | TGTGCCAGCAGTTACTCCGGTTCGTCAATCGCTGGCTACACCTTC
TRBJ2-1 | . | . | TRBV11-3 | CASSSLAPGEQFF | TGTGCCAGCAGCTCCCTAGCCCCCGGTGAGCAGTTCTTC
TRBJ2-7 | . | . | TRBV7-9 | CASSLASRPYEQYF | TGTGCCAGCAGCTTAGCGAGCAGGCCCTACGAGCAGTACTTC
TRBJ1-2 | . | once | TRBV10-3 | CASREGGYGYTF | TGTGCCTCTCGGGAGGGGGGCTATGGCTACACCTTC
TRBJ2-5 | TRBD1 | . | TRBV2 | CASKPTGARQETQYF | TGTGCCAGCAAACCTACAGGGGCCCGGCAAGAGACCCAGTACTTC
TRBJ2-1 | . | . | TRBV30 | CAWSRASYNEQFF | TGTGCCTGGAGTCGGGCCTCCTACAATGAGCAGTTCTTC
TRBJ1-2 | . | . | TRBV24-1 | CATSAVPLYGYTF | TGTGCCACCAGTGCCGTTCCCCTCTATGGCTACACCTTC
TRBJ1-2 | . | . | TRBV20-1 | CSARYYYGYTF | TGCAGTGCTAGATACTACTATGGCTACACCTTC
TRBJ1-1 | . | . | TRBV3-1/TRBV3-2 | CASSQLRTEAFF | TGTGCCAGCAGCCAACTAAGGACTGAAGCTTTCTTT
TRBJ2-1 | TRBD2 | . | TRBV4-3 | CASSLLAGGFGHEQFF | TGCGCCAGCAGCCTATTAGCGGGGGGCTTTGGGCATGAGCAGTTCTTC
TRBJ2-2 | TRBD2 | . | TRBV2 | CASGGSGGPTGELFF | TGTGCCAGCGGAGGTAGCGGGGGGCCAACCGGGGAGCTGTTTTTT
TRBJ1-2 | . | . | TRBV5-6 | CASSFPDLINYGYTF | TGTGCCAGCAGCTTTCCAGACCTAATTAACTATGGCTACACCTTC
TRBJ2-7 | TRBD1 | medium-sized | TRBV4-1 | CASSYGTESYEQYF | TGCGCCAGCAGCTACGGGACAGAGTCCTACGAGCAGTACTTC
TRBJ2-2 | . | . | TRBV5-1 | CASSLSRGMNTGELFF | TGCGCCAGCAGCTTGAGCCGGGGTATGAACACCGGGGAGCTGTTTTTT
TRBJ1-5 | . | . | TRBV6-5 | CASSYGLGAGQPQHF | TGTGCCAGCAGTTATGGGCTCGGTGCGGGTCAGCCCCAGCATTTT
TRBJ2-7 | TRBD1 | medium-sized | TRBV5-6 | CASSPPPPGTGDEQYF | TGTGCCAGCAGCCCACCACCTCCCGGGACAGGGGACGAGCAGTACTTC
TRBJ2-5 | TRBD2 | . | TRBV11-2 | CASNRGGRETQYF | TGTGCCAGCAACCGGGGGGGGCGAGAGACCCAGTACTTC